A selection of T cell receptor beta chains follows, all from one sample in a study of cytomegalovirus exposure and HLA in healthy donors. Assay: immunoSEQ multiplex PCR; the TCRdb copy retains only in-frame clones and omits some. The sample consists of some 130,000 clones, around three quarters of them appearing once. Sequences were obtained from PBMCs. These receptor sequences come from a man between 18 and 35 years old in good health and CMV-seronegative. CDR3s include the opening cysteine and the closing phenylalanine or tryptophan. Fields, in order: V gene, D gene, clone size, J gene, CDR3 protein, CDR3 DNA. D genes are given only for firm matches. Rows give clone size only sometimes, using once, few, many, or a class for an expanded clone.

>TRBV23-1|TRBD1|-|TRBJ1-3
CASSQSGTVNYSGNTIYF
TGCGCCAGCAGTCAATCCGGGACAGTCAATTATTCTGGAAACACCATATATTTT
>TRBV7-3|-|-|TRBJ2-3
CASSEGHTTDTQYF
TGTGCCAGCAGCGAAGGACATACCACAGATACGCAGTATTTT
>TRBV28|TRBD2|-|TRBJ2-1
CASSSPTSGRDHYEQFF
TGTGCCAGCAGTTCCCCGACTAGCGGGAGGGATCACTATGAGCAGTTCTTC
>TRBV19|TRBD2|-|TRBJ2-7
CASSASSSGTYEQYF
TGTGCCAGTAGTGCATCTTCTAGCGGAACCTACGAGCAGTACTTC
>TRBV28|-|-|TRBJ1-1
CASSWGGGVNTEAFF
TGTGCCAGCAGTTGGGGTGGGGGGGTTAACACTGAAGCTTTCTTT
>TRBV11-2|TRBD2|-|TRBJ2-3
CASSLGLLAESTDTQYF
TGTGCCAGCAGCTTAGGCCTCCTAGCGGAGAGCACAGATACGCAGTATTTT
>TRBV7-9|TRBD1|once|TRBJ2-2
CASSRQGVETGELFF
TGTGCCAGCAGTCGACAGGGGGTAGAGACCGGGGAGCTGTTTTTT
>TRBV18|TRBD1|-|TRBJ1-4
CASSGQDNNEKLFF
TGTGCCAGCTCAGGACAGGATAATAATGAAAAACTGTTTTTT
>TRBV10-3|TRBD1|-|TRBJ1-2
CAIGQGVDGYTF
TGTGCCATCGGACAGGGGGTTGACGGCTACACCTTC
>TRBV9|TRBD2|-|TRBJ2-1
CASSVGGLEGRNEQFF
TGTGCCAGCAGCGTGGGCGGACTAGAGGGAAGGAATGAGCAGTTCTTC
>TRBV5-1|TRBD1|once|TRBJ2-3
CASSLRTGKGADTQYF
TGCGCCAGCAGCTTAAGGACAGGGAAGGGGGCAGATACGCAGTATTTT
>TRBV27|-|-|TRBJ1-2
CASSLSGYGYTF
TGTGCCAGCAGTTTGAGCGGGTATGGCTACACCTTC